Shown below are 27 T cell receptor beta chains from a single sample sequenced in a study of radiotherapy plus CTLA-4 blockade in lung cancer. The method was immunoSEQ multiplex PCR; TCRdb's version includes in-frame clones alone and lacks a portion of them. The sample includes about 51,000 clones, 77% of them seen just once. The sample was peripheral blood, taken from a patient treated with radiotherapy plus ipilimumab. Every receptor here comes from a human donor with non-small cell lung cancer whose response to radiotherapy plus ipilimumab could not be evaluated.

This clone came up a few times. The rearrangement joins TRBV4-2 to TRBJ2-4, with D possibly matching TRBD2 (6 bases). CDR1 and CDR2 (germline): LGHNA, YNFKEQ. The CDR3 is 12 amino acids. Trimming shortened V by 4 bases and J by 7 bases, and 8 bases separated the two germline ends. CDR3 sequence reads: CASSPGGNIQYF. CDR3 bases: TGTGCCAGCAGCCCCGGAGGGAACATTCAGTACTTC.

The chain links TRBV5-4 to TRBJ2-3, with a possible D match to TRBD2 (6 bases). With 5 bases removed from V and 4 bases from J, the gap between germline ends came to 11 bases. Germline V lookup: CDR1 SGHNT, CDR2 YYREEE (reference sequence). The CDR3 extends over 13 amino acids. The CDR3 spells CASSAGWADTQYF. CDR3 bases: TGTGCCAGCAGTGCGGGGTGGGCAGATACGCAGTATTTT. The full variable domain, in which reference TRBV5-4 and TRBJ2-3 provide the parts outside the CDR3, is ETGVTQSPTHLIKTRGQQVTLRCSSQSGHNTVSWYQQALGQGPQFIFQYYREEENGRGNFPPRFSGLQFPNYSSELNVNALELDDSALYLCASSAGWADTQYFGPGTRLTVL.

The chain uses TRBV7-9 and TRBJ2-6; D is unclear. The CDR3 totals 15 residues. Per the germline V gene, CDR1 is SEHNR and CDR2 is FQNEAQ (reference sequence). The V gene lost 2 bases and the J gene lost 0 bases, with 5 bases spanning the gap. This chain's CDR3 is CASSLWHSGANVLTF. DNA for the CDR3: TGTGCCAGCAGCTTATGGCACTCTGGGGCCAACGTCCTGACTTTC. Full variable domain (rest looked up from reference TRBV7-9 and TRBJ2-6): DTGVSQNPRHKITKRGQNVTFRCDPISEHNRLYWYRQTLGQGPEFLTYFQNEAQLEKSRLLSDRFSAERPKGSFSTLEIQRTEQGDSAMYLCASSLWHSGANVLTFGAGSRLTVL.

V is TRBV27 and J is TRBJ2-7, with a weak D call TRBD2 (6 bases). V was shortened by 2 bases and J by 0 bases, with 17 bases between the two germline ends. CDR3 length: 17 residues. Germline V lookup: CDR1 MNHEY, CDR2 SMNVEV (reference sequence). The CDR3 protein is CASSLMLGGASSYEQYF. In DNA form, the CDR3 reads TGTGCCAGCAGTTTAATGTTAGGAGGGGCTTCCTCCTACGAGCAGTACTTC.

This rearrangement joins TRBV7-9 to TRBJ2-3; tentatively, D is TRBD1 (5 bases). The CDR3 length is 14 residues. Germline-derived CDR1 and CDR2 are SEHNR and FQNEAQ (reference sequence). V was trimmed by 4 bases and J by 5 bases, leaving 13 bases between them. CDR3 in amino acids: CASSSLQGVDTQYF. DNA of the CDR3: TGTGCCAGCAGCTCACTTCAAGGGGTAGATACGCAGTATTTT. Filled out from reference TRBV7-9 and TRBJ2-3, the complete variable domain reads DTGVSQNPRHKITKRGQNVTFRCDPISEHNRLYWYRQTLGQGPEFLTYFQNEAQLEKSRLLSDRFSAERPKGSFSTLEIQRTEQGDSAMYLCASSSLQGVDTQYFGPGTRLTVL.

This chain connects TRBV30 to TRBJ1-1, with 7 bases that match TRBD1. After removal of 8 bases from V and 4 bases from J, the junction contained 16 bases not matched to a gene. CDR1 is GTSNPN and CDR2 is SVGIG in the germline V gene (reference sequence). The CDR3 covers 15 residues. The CDR3 DNA sequence: TGTGCCCACACGCAGGGGGAAGTTCGTGGCACTGAAGCTTTCTTT. Its translation is CAHTQGEVRGTEAFF.

The chain has TRBV7-3 and TRBJ2-1; 9 bases are a match to TRBD1. V was pared by 5 bases and J by 10 bases, with 6 bases of the junction left unmatched. This CDR3 spans 13 amino acids. Germline V lookup: CDR1 SGHTA, CDR2 FQGTGA. The CDR3 loop is CASSLRTGVEQFF. The DNA for the CDR3 is TGTGCCAGCAGCCTTCGGACAGGGGTGGAGCAGTTCTTC.

This chain joins TRBV7-3 and TRBJ2-3; maybe TRBD1 (5 bases). The germline V and J ends were trimmed by 5 bases and 4 bases, with 13 bases remaining between them. The CDR3 totals 14 residues. The V gene's germline CDR1 is SGHTA and CDR2 FQGTGA. For the CDR3, the DNA is TGTGCCAGCAGCATAAACACAGGAGCAGATACGCAGTATTTT. Amino acids: CASSINTGADTQYF. Drawing the rest from reference TRBV7-3 and TRBJ2-3, the complete variable domain is GAGVSQTPSNKVTEKGKYVELRCDPISGHTALYWYRQSLGQGPEFLIYFQGTGAADDSGLPNDRFFAVRPEGSVSTLKIQRTERGDSAVYLCASSINTGADTQYFGPGTRLTVL.

This chain connects TRBV5-4 to TRBJ2-5; 7 positions match TRBD2. Trimming at V came to 4 bases and at J to 1 base, leaving 4 bases not matched to a gene. The V gene's germline CDR1 is SGHNT and CDR2 YYREEE (reference sequence). This CDR3 comprises 14 residues. CDR3 sequence (DNA): TGTGCCAGCAGCAGAGCTAGCGGCCAAGAGACCCAGTACTTC. Translating it yields CASSRASGQETQYF.

This rearrangement joins TRBV2 to TRBJ2-5, with 8 bases lining up with TRBD1. With the DNA end fitting TRBJ2-7 better, the J assignment may be wrong. The CDR3 contains 14 residues. Germline V CDR1 and CDR2: SNHLY, FYNNEI. The CDR3 here is CASSKGQALYEQYF. The CDR3 nucleotides read TGTGCCAGCAGTAAGGGACAGGCACTCTACGAGCAGTACTTC.

The V gene is TRBV2, the J gene TRBJ2-1; TRBD2 is a possible D gene (6 bases). Germline V gene lookup returns CDR1 SNHLY and CDR2 FYNNEI. V was shortened by 7 bases and J by 7 bases, with 11 bases between the two germline ends. The CDR3 is made up of 12 amino acids. CDR3 sequence (DNA): TGTGCCAGCATAGCTCGGGGGAATGAGCAGTTCTTC. Protein product: CASIARGNEQFF. Supplemented by reference TRBV2 and TRBJ2-1, the full variable domain reads EPEVTQTPSHQVTQMGQEVILRCVPISNHLYFYWYRQILGQKVEFLVSFYNNEISEKSEIFDDQFSVERPDGSNFTLKIRSTKLEDSAMYFCASIARGNEQFFGPGTRLTVL.

The V call is TRBV7-2, the J call TRBJ1-2; D possibly corresponds to TRBD1 (5 bases). Germline CDR1 is SGHTA and CDR2 is FQGNSA. The CDR3 runs to 15 residues. Trimming pared 3 bases from V and 7 bases from J, leaving 18 bases between. Here the CDR3 DNA reads TGTGCCAGCAGCTTGGCAGGGTTGACGGTCGGTGGCTACACCTTC. Amino acids: CASSLAGLTVGGYTF.

This clone was counted a few times. CDR3 DNA sequence: TGTGCCAGCAGCTTAGTCTCTGCAACTAATGAAAAACTGTTTTTT. This translates into CASSLVSATNEKLFF. This chain connects TRBV7-9 to TRBJ1-4; D remains ambiguous. Germline V CDR1 and CDR2: SEHNR, FQNEAQ (reference sequence). V shed 1 base and J shed 0 bases, with 6 bases lying between them. The CDR3 totals 15 residues. Supplemented by reference TRBV7-9 and TRBJ1-4, the full variable domain reads DTGVSQNPRHKITKRGQNVTFRCDPISEHNRLYWYRQTLGQGPEFLTYFQNEAQLEKSRLLSDRFSAERPKGSFSTLEIQRTEQGDSAMYLCASSLVSATNEKLFFGSGTQLSVL.

The chain recombines TRBV5-1 with TRBJ1-1, with 8 bases matching TRBD1. This CDR3 comprises 14 residues. Trimming cost V 3 bases and J 4 bases; bases outside gene matches: 5. Germline assignment: CDR1 SGHRS and CDR2 YFSETQ. CDR3 region: CASSSLTGGTEAFF. For the CDR3, the DNA is TGCGCCAGCAGCTCCCTCACAGGGGGCACTGAAGCTTTCTTT.

The gene calls are TRBV7-2 and TRBJ2-1, with TRBD1 identical over 7 bases. Germline CDR1 reads SGHTA; CDR2 reads FQGNSA. The CDR3 is made up of 13 amino acids. J was trimmed by 9 bases and V by 8 bases; bases with no gene match: 10. The DNA of the CDR3 is TGTGCCAGCGGCAGGGAAAGACAGGGTGAGCAGTTCTTC. Translated, it gives CASGRERQGEQFF.

The chain joins TRBV2 to TRBJ2-3; D call uncertain. The CDR3 runs 14 residues. V shed 1 base and J shed 5 bases, with 10 bases lying between them. Looked up from germline, CDR1 is SNHLY and CDR2 is FYNNEI. CDR3 region: CASSEVRGVDTQYF. The CDR3 nucleotides read TGTGCCAGCAGTGAAGTGAGAGGAGTAGATACGCAGTATTTT. The whole variable domain, remainder taken from reference TRBV2 and TRBJ2-3, is EPEVTQTPSHQVTQMGQEVILRCVPISNHLYFYWYRQILGQKVEFLVSFYNNEISEKSEIFDDQFSVERPDGSNFTLKIRSTKLEDSAMYFCASSEVRGVDTQYFGPGTRLTVL.

This rearrangement joins TRBV7-8 to TRBJ1-4; D call uncertain. This CDR3 contains 15 residues. CDR1 is SGHVS, CDR2 FQNEAQ, per germline. V shed 0 bases and J shed 0 bases, with 5 bases lying between them. The CDR3 bases are TGTGCCAGCAGCTTAGCTACATCAACTAATGAAAAACTGTTTTTT. Its protein product is CASSLATSTNEKLFF.

This rearrangement joins TRBV28 to TRBJ1-2; D is ambiguous. The germline V gene has CDR1 MDHEN and CDR2 SYDVKM. V gave up 1 base and J gave up 3 bases, with 6 bases separating them. CDR3 length equals 13 residues. For the CDR3, the DNA is TGTGCCAGCAGTTTATTGGCGGACTATGGCTACACCTTC. It translates to CASSLLADYGYTF.

The chain is built from TRBV27 and TRBJ1-1; TRBD1 matches 7 bases. V lost 8 bases to trimming and J lost 5 bases; unmatched junction nucleotides: 11. The CDR3 runs 14 residues. Germline V gene data show CDR1 as MNHEY and CDR2 as SMNVEV (reference sequence). The CDR3 nucleotides are TGTGCCAGCTATAGACAGGGACAAAGGACTGAAGCTTTCTTT. This gives the protein CASYRQGQRTEAFF.

In its sample, this clone was seen a few times. This chain links TRBV28 with TRBJ2-7, with D tentatively TRBD2 (5 bases). The V end lost 2 bases, the J end lost 3 bases, and 11 bases lay between the germline ends. The CDR3 totals 14 residues. Germline V gene sequence: CDR1 MDHEN, CDR2 SYDVKM. The CDR3 DNA reads TGTGCCAGCAGTTTAATCAACGGGGACTACGAGCAGTACTTC. Translated, it gives CASSLINGDYEQYF.

Concerning this clone: The junction shows a germline mismatch at one end, possibly a read error. This chain joins TRBV7-7 and TRBJ2-3, with a possible D match to TRBD2 (6 bases). The CDR3 is 17 amino acids. Germline V gene sequence: CDR1 SSHAT, CDR2 FNYEAQ (reference sequence). CDR3 sequence reads: CASTPLSGEASTDTQYF. CDR3 in DNA: TGTGCTAGCACCCCTTTGTCGGGGGAAGCTAGCACAGATACGCAGTATTTT.

The V gene is TRBV4-2, the J gene TRBJ2-7; 9 nucleotides match TRBD2. The germline CDR1 and CDR2 sequences are LGHNA and YNFKEQ. With V trimmed by 3 bases and J by 4 bases, 7 bases remained unmatched. This CDR3 has 15 amino acids. CDR3 sequence: CASSQTSGPSYEQYF. For the CDR3, the DNA is TGTGCCAGCAGCCAGACTAGCGGCCCATCTTACGAGCAGTACTTC.

In this sample, this clone turned up a few times. Different DNA sequences within this sample yield the same CDR3. The chain couples TRBV5-1 to TRBJ2-5; D possibly corresponds to TRBD1 (5 bases). V lost 4 bases and J lost 2, with 6 bases in between. The CDR3 consists of 12 residues. The germline gives CDR1 SGHRS, CDR2 YFSETQ. The CDR3 loop is CASSRQQETQYF. As DNA, the CDR3 is TGCGCCAGCAGCCGACAGCAAGAGACCCAGTACTTC.

The CDR3, as DNA: TGTGCCAGCAGCCTGCGGGGGCGGTCTTCCAATGAGCAGTTCTTC. As protein: CASSLRGRSSNEQFF. The chain carries TRBV9 and TRBJ2-1; perhaps TRBD2 as D (7 bases). The CDR3 is 15 amino acids. The V and J ends lost 4 bases and 6 bases respectively, with 17 bases between them. CDR1 is SGDLS and CDR2 is YYNGEE in the germline V gene.

The gene calls are TRBV6-5 and TRBJ2-2; D remains ambiguous. The CDR3 sequence is 15 residues long. The germline gives CDR1 MNHEY, CDR2 SVGAGI. V shed 3 bases and J shed 0 bases, with 8 bases lying between them. CDR3 sequence (DNA): TGTGCCAGCAGTTATGAGGCGGCGAACACCGGGGAGCTGTTTTTT. Translated, it gives CASSYEAANTGELFF.

There are a few counts of this clone. This chain uses TRBV9 with TRBJ2-3, with TRBD2 matching 10 bases. V trimming: 4 bases; J trimming: 2 bases; junction bases outside the gene matches: 4. The CDR3 extends over 15 amino acids. Germline V gene data show CDR1 as SGDLS and CDR2 as YYNGEE. CDR3 sequence (DNA): TGTGCCAGCAGCCAAGCGGGGGGGATCACAGATACGCAGTATTTT. This gives the protein CASSQAGGITDTQYF.

This clone was counted only a few times. The gene calls are TRBV9 and TRBJ1-1; TRBD1 matches at 12 bases. The CDR3 runs to 18 residues. V gave up 4 bases and J gave up 7 bases; unmatched junction bases: 17. Germline CDR1 and CDR2: SGDLS and YYNGEE. CDR3 loop: CASSFQPGQGAFGGEAFF. The DNA of the CDR3 is TGTGCCAGCAGCTTCCAGCCGGGACAGGGGGCTTTTGGGGGTGAAGCTTTCTTT. The whole variable domain, remainder taken from reference TRBV9 and TRBJ1-1, is DSGVTQTPKHLITATGQRVTLRCSPRSGDLSVYWYQQSLDQGLQFLIQYYNGEERAKGNILERFSAQQFPDLHSELNLSSLELGDSALYFCASSFQPGQGAFGGEAFFGQGTRLTVV.